This T cell receptor beta chain was found in a study of T cells in Graves' hyperthyroidism and ophthalmopathy (dated by TCRdb to the late 2010s). Looking at the study overall: Peripheral blood samples were taken at initial diagnosis, before any treatment was given. To identify distinguishing TCR V-J signatures, a discovery cohort of around 100 patients was used, comprising some 45 with Graves' ophthalmopathy and some 60 with stable Graves' hyperthyroidism. Prospective prediction of ophthalmopathy was tested in an independent validation cohort of 18 to 20 hyperthyroidism patients and 15 to 17 patients who later progressed to ophthalmopathy. The approximately 98 discovery patients were randomly divided into training and test sets at a 7:3 ratio. In addition, the study compared T-cell repertoires in thyroid tissue and in blood from over 5 Graves' hyperthyroidism patients. Once sampling was done, hyperthyroidism patients were given methimazole at a starting dose of 30 mg daily, whereas ophthalmopathy patients were given high-dose intravenous methylprednisolone. TCR Vbeta CDR3 sequencing of some 140 peripheral blood samples (under 45 ophthalmopathy, about 75 hyperthyroidism and approximately 17 progressor patients) is reported in the paper. What the authors observed across the whole study: Most expanded thyroid clonotypes (frequency above 0.001) were also detected in blood, suggesting blood repertoires may reflect thyroid immune responses. Sample size was not statistically predetermined, and blinding of investigators to group allocation was not performed. A model built on a 13 V-J signature distinguished ophthalmopathy from stable hyperthyroidism, reaching over 85% sensitivity and around 81% specificity in cross-validation and 80%/75% in testing. In validation, progression to ophthalmopathy was predicted by the model with around 70% sensitivity and roughly 72% specificity, a median of roughly six months before onset.

TCR beta CDR3 regions were amplified from RNA transcripts. For the first round of RT-PCR on the TCR CDR3, the HTBI primer set was used together with the Qiagen OneStep RT-PCR kit. Libraries were constructed in a second round of multiplex PCR, after which size selection and purification were performed. Paired-end sequencing of the libraries was performed with 100 bp reads on an Illumina HiSeq2000. The paper's data handling went like this. Raw data were processed with SOAPnuke, discarding reads with adapters, uncalled bases, mean Phred below 15, or no exact constant-primer or identifier match. High-quality paired reads were merged with COPE v1.2.5, and unique nucleotide sequences were defined as clonotypes. MiTCR v1.1 was used to align the clonotypes against IMGT TRBV, TRBD and TRBJ reference segments. Analysis was restricted to V-J combinations with a frequency above 0.0001, which covered roughly 99% of repertoires. The TCS score was defined as F50 (clonal expansion) divided by E x V (chaos), with BLOSUM62-based TCRdist calculated between CDR3 peptides within each V-J. Welch's t-statistics and random forest reduced roughly 540 V-J features to roughly 13, which were used in a naive Bayes classifier (R e1071). The similarity between thyroid and blood repertoires was quantified using the Morisita-Horn index. Through fastp at Q25 and MiXCR, TCRdb rebuilt clones from the public reads, retaining in-frame beta chains. Entries are consolidated by CDR3 protein sequence, retaining the most common genes and DNA. The V and J calls were not made by the authors but by TCRdb's processing. Here the sample has fewer than 750,000 distinct CDR3 sequences; approximately 14% occur a single time. Around 4.5% of the sample comes from the top ten.

This clonotype occurred many times. This receptor's antigen is unknown. Base qualities are not recorded, but no much larger clone differs from it by a single base. Ophthalmopathy patients had moderately to severely active disease, Clinical Activity Score of at least 3, NOSPECS grade of at least 4, and duration under 3 months. Any patient with an uncontrolled infection, another autoimmune disease, pregnancy or lactation was excluded. Clinical symptoms, serum thyroxine and TRAb, thyroid ultrasound, and orbital computed tomography formed the basis for the diagnoses. Ficoll-Paque density gradient centrifugation was used to isolate PBMCs from approximately 11 ml of fresh peripheral blood. Total RNA was extracted using Trizol reagent, and RNA quality was assessed on an Agilent 2100 Bioanalyzer. A distance of 10 bases separates the germline ends of V and J, which lose 2 bases and 3 bases respectively. Inclusive of the bounding cysteine and phenylalanine, the CDR3 is 14 residues long. The read is trimmed to its CDR3 DNA, 42 bases read in frame from base 1. CDR1 and CDR2 are read off the germline V gene as MNHNS and SASEGT.

The chain links TRBV6-1 with TRBJ1-2; the D gene cannot be named for sure. The sample was blood. This TCR was sampled from a woman aged 40 to 50 with Graves' ophthalmopathy. The sequenced DNA is TGTGCCAGCAGTGAACCGGTTGGGTACTATGGCTACACCTTC. This sequence encodes CASSEPVGYYGYTF.